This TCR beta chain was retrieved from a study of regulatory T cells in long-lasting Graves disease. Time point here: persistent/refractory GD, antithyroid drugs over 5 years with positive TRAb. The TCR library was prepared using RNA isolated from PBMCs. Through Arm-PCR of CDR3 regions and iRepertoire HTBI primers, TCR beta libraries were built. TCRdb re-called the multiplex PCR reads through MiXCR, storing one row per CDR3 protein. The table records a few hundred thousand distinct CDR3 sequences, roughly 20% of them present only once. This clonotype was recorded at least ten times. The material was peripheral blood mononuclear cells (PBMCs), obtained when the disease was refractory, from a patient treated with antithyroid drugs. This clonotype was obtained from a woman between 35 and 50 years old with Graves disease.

CDR3 bases: TGTGCCAGCAGTGAGACAGGGGCACCCCTCCACTTT. This codes for CASSETGAPLHF. This rearrangement joins TRBV28 to TRBJ1-6, with 8 bases that match TRBD1. Germline V gives CDR1 MDHEN, CDR2 SYDVKM. V dropped 5 bases and J dropped 11; count of bases not matched to a gene: 2. The CDR3 totals 12 residues.